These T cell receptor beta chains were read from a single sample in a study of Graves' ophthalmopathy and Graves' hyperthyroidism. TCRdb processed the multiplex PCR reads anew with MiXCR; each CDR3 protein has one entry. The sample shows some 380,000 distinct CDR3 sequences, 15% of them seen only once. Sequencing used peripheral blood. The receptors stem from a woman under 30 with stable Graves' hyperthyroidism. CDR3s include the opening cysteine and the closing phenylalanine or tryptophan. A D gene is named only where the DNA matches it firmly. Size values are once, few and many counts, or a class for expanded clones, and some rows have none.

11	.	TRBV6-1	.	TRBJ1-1	CASARETEAFF	TGTGCCAGCGCGCGGGAGACTGAAGCTTTCTTT
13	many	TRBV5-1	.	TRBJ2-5	CASSLETRETQYF	TGCGCCAGCAGCTTGGAGACCAGGGAGACCCAGTACTTC
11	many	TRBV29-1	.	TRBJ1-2	CSVSGEDGYTF	TGCAGCGTTTCAGGGGAAGATGGCTACACCTTC
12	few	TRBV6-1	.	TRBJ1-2	CASSVQHSGYTF	TGTGCCAGCAGTGTCCAACACTCTGGCTACACCTTC
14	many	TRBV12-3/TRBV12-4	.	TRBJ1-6	CASNMAGIDSPLHF	TGTGCCAGCAACATGGCTGGTATCGATTCACCCCTCCACTTT
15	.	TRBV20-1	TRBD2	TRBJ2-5	CSASGRGGRTETQYF	TGCAGTGCTTCGGGGCGGGGGGGACGGACGGAGACCCAGTACTTC
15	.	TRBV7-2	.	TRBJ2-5	CASSLAGGLQETKYF	TGTGCCAGCAGCTTAGCGGGGGGGCTCCAAGAGACCAAGTACTTC
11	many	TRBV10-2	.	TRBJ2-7	CASGTTYEQYF	TGCGCCAGCGGGACCACCTACGAGCAGTACTTC
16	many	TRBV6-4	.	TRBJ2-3	CASSTMRGIEEGTQYF	TGTGCCAGCAGTACCATGAGGGGGATCGAGGAGGGTACGCAGTATTTT
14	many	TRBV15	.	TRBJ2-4	CATSQQPSKNIQYF	TGTGCCACCAGTCAGCAGCCGAGCAAAAACATTCAGTACTTC
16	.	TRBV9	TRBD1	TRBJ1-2	CASSVPDRGGMNGYTF	TGTGCCAGCAGTGTCCCAGACAGGGGAGGTATGAATGGCTACACCTTC
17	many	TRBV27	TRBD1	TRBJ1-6	CASRGLGTGGEDSPLHF	TGTGCCAGCAGGGGATTGGGGACAGGTGGGGAGGATTCACCCCTCCACTTT
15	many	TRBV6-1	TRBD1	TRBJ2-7	CASSVGTASSYEQYF	TGTGCCAGCAGTGTTGGGACAGCGAGCTCCTACGAGCAGTACTTC
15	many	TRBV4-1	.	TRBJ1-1	CASSQTRGRDTEAFF	TGCGCCAGCAGCCAAACTAGGGGTCGGGACACTGAAGCTTTCTTT
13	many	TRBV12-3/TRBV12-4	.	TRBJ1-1	CASSFGANTEAFF	TGTGCCAGCAGTTTTGGGGCGAACACTGAAGCTTTCTTT
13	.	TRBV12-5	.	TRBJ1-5	CASPGDSNQPQHF	TGTGCTAGTCCCGGAGATAGCAATCAGCCCCAGCATTTT
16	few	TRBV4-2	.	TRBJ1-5	CASSQYAGTPNQPQHF	TGTGCCAGCAGCCAATACGCCGGGACCCCCAATCAGCCCCAGCATTTT
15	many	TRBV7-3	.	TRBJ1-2	CASSLNAGSHYGYTF	TGTGCCAGCAGCTTAAATGCGGGTTCACACTATGGCTACACCTTC
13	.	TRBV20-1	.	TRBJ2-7	CSAPSDISYEQYF	TGCAGTGCTCCCTCCGACATATCCTACGAGCAGTACTTC
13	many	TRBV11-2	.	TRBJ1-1	CASSWERNTEAFF	TGTGCCAGCAGCTGGGAAAGGAACACTGAAGCTTTCTTT
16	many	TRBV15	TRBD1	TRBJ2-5	CATSNKTGARQETQYF	TGTGCCACCAGCAACAAGACAGGGGCCCGACAAGAGACCCAGTACTTC
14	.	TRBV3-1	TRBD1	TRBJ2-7	CASSSDRGFNEQYF	TGTGCCAGCAGCAGTGACAGGGGTTTCAACGAGCAGTACTTC
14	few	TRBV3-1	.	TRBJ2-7	CASSQVRTAGEQYF	TGTGCCAGCAGCCAAGTCAGGACAGCCGGAGAGCAGTACTTC
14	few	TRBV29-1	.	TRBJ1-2	CSAPRGRGNYGYTF	TGCAGCGCCCCCCGAGGCAGGGGTAACTATGGCTACACCTTC
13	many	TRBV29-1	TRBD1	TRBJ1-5	CSVTQGVDQPQHF	TGCAGCGTCACACAGGGGGTAGATCAGCCCCAGCATTTT
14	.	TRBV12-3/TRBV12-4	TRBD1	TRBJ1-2	CASSEGQGYNGYTF	TGTGCCAGCAGCGAAGGACAGGGTTATAATGGCTACACCTTC
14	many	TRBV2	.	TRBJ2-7	CASVPKKGSYEQYF	TGTGCCAGCGTTCCGAAGAAAGGCTCCTACGAGCAGTACTTC
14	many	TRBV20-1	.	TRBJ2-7	CSARGGTPLGEQYF	TGCAGTGCCAGAGGAGGGACCCCCCTTGGGGAGCAGTACTTC
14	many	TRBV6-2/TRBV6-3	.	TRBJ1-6	CASSLTQDNSPLHF	TGTGCCAGCAGTCTCACACAGGATAATTCACCCCTCCACTTT
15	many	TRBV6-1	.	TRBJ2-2	CASSEETGNTGELFF	TGTGCCAGCAGTGAGGAGACAGGAAACACCGGGGAGCTGTTTTTT
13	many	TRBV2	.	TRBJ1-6	CASSEQPNSPLHF	TGTGCCAGCAGTGAACAACCTAATTCACCCCTCCACTTT
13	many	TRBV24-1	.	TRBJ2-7	CATSDLGGARQYF	TGTGCCACCAGTGACCTCGGAGGGGCAAGGCAGTACTTC
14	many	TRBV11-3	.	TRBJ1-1	CASSSPVRGTEAFF	TGTGCCAGCAGCTCCCCCGTTCGAGGGACTGAAGCTTTCTTT
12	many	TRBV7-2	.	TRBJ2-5	CASSFTQETQYF	TGTGCCAGCAGCTTTACACAAGAGACCCAGTACTTC
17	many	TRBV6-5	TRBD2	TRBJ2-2	CASSFRLAGAFTGELFF	TGTGCCAGCAGTTTCAGGCTAGCGGGGGCATTCACCGGGGAGCTGTTTTTT
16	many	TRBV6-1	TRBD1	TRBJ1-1	CASRNTGTGANTEAFF	TGTGCCAGCAGGAACACCGGGACAGGGGCGAACACTGAAGCTTTCTTT
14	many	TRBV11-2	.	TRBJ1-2	CASSPRRASYGYTF	TGTGCCAGCAGCCCCCGCCGGGCGAGCTATGGCTACACCTTC